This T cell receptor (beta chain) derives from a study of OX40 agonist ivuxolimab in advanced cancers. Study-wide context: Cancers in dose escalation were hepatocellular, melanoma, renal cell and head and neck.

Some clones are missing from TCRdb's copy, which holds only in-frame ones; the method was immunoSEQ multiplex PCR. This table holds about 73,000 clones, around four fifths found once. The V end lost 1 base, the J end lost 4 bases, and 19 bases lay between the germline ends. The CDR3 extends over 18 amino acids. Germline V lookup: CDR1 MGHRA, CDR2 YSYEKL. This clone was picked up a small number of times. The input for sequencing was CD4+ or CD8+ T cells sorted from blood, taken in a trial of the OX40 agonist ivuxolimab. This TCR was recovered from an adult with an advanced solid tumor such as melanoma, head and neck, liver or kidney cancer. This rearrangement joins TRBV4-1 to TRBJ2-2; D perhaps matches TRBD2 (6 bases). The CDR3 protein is CASSQALRERTITGELFF. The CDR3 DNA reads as TGCGCCAGCAGCCAAGCTTTACGGGAGCGGACTATCACCGGGGAGCTGTTTTTT.